The rows below give T cell receptor beta chains drawn from one sample of a study of blood T cell repertoires in COVID-19. Sequencing used immunoSEQ multiplex PCR; TCRdb keeps in-frame clones, though not all of them. The sample yields under 500,000 clones, 87% seen once. Sequencing was performed on PBMCs or T cells enriched from blood (not recorded which). These receptor sequences come from a woman between 18 and 30 years old with acute COVID-19. CDR3s include the opening cysteine and the closing phenylalanine or tryptophan. A D gene is named only where the DNA matches it firmly.

J gene | D gene | V gene | CDR3 protein
TRBJ2-5 | TRBD1 | TRBV7-9 | CASSLGDRGRGETQYF
TRBJ2-1 | TRBD2 | TRBV3-1/TRBV3-2 | CASSQDLLAGANEQFF
TRBJ2-7 | TRBD2 | TRBV19 | CATRRLAGGPREQYF
TRBJ1-1 | TRBD1 | TRBV5-1 | CASRQGSLSDTEAFF
TRBJ2-3 | TRBD1 | TRBV27 | CASSWPGGSTQYF
TRBJ1-1 | TRBD1 | TRBV4-1 | CASSQRDRDTEAFF
TRBJ1-2 | . | TRBV2 | CASSEQGNYGYTF
TRBJ2-3 | . | TRBV3-1/TRBV3-2 | CASSSILDSTDTQYF
TRBJ2-5 | TRBD1 | TRBV3-1/TRBV3-2 | CASSSDRGPQETQYF
TRBJ1-1 | . | TRBV15 | CATSSESWRATEAFF
TRBJ2-7 | . | TRBV2 | CASTGVYEQYF
TRBJ1-6 | TRBD1 | TRBV6-5 | CASSYIQGAGSPLHF
TRBJ2-7 | TRBD1 | TRBV9 | CASSVIITGTGLYEQYF
TRBJ2-2 | . | TRBV7-9 | CASSLASGLNTGELFF
TRBJ2-7 | TRBD1 | TRBV18 | CASSRSRDSTYEQYF
TRBJ2-7 | TRBD2 | TRBV10-3 | CAISEPGGVRTYEQYF
TRBJ2-6 | . | TRBV19 | CASSPDRTGANVLTF
TRBJ2-7 | TRBD1 | TRBV5-5 | CASSLTGGLYEQYF
TRBJ2-7 | . | TRBV11-2 | CASSPGYEQYF
TRBJ2-5 | . | TRBV5-4 | CASSSENLSYF
TRBJ1-5 | . | TRBV6-6 | CASSSQGNGNQPQHF
TRBJ2-3 | TRBD2 | TRBV20-1 | CSASKGGRADFTDTQYF
TRBJ1-1 | . | TRBV29-1 | CSVDPGPLNTEAFF